In this sample, the clone carrying this TCR beta chain turned up a few times. Its specificity is unknown. The record originates from a study of T-cell reconstitution after alpha-beta-depleted transplantation in children. The library targeted TCRbeta and was prepared with unique molecular identifiers. TCRdb re-analysed the PCR reads in MiXCR, keeping a single row per CDR3 protein. The sample comprises hundreds of thousands of distinct CDR3 sequences, roughly 14% of which are singletons, and around 0.79% rests with the top ten. Whole-study results and caveats: T cells produced anew were the main source of T-cell counts and diversity one year after transplant. Some patients' high day-60 TCRbeta diversity was traced to surviving recipient T cells and thymic progenitors. In patients about two months after transplant, alpha-beta T cells reportedly arose from several hundred expanded graft clones.

The material was PBMCs, obtained before TCRalphabeta/CD19-depleted stem cell transplant. This TCR was recovered from a girl aged 2-10 years with congenital amegakaryocytic thrombocytopenia, due to receive a stem cell transplant.

Here the CDR3 reads CASSLGGFHIREQYF. The CDR3 DNA is TGTGCCAGCAGTTTGGGGGGATTCCATATTAGGGAGCAGTACTTC. The chain couples TRBV28 to TRBJ2-7; D may be TRBD2 (6 bases). This CDR3 spans 15 amino acids. The ends were cut back, 3 bases at V and 7 bases at J, with 19 bases in the middle. CDR1 MDHEN and CDR2 SYDVKM come from the germline V gene.